This T cell receptor (beta chain) appears in the sequencing data of a study of cytomegalovirus exposure and HLA in healthy donors. PCR amplification relied on 60 Vbeta primers (plus 13 Jbeta primers). Sequencing used immunoSEQ multiplex PCR; TCRdb keeps in-frame clones, though not all of them. The table lists about 230,000 clones, approximately 80% of them singletons, with about 0.58% in the top ten. The sample consisted of PBMCs. The clonotype was recovered from a woman aged 40 to 55 in good health and CMV-seronegative.

DNA for the CDR3: TGTGCCAGCGCCCGGGACAGCTCCTATAATTCACCCCTCCACTTT. Translation: CASARDSSYNSPLHF. This chain joins TRBV6-4 and TRBJ1-6, with 7 nucleotides matching TRBD1. In germline, CDR1 is MRHNA, CDR2 SNTAGT. Germline trimming cut 8 bases from V and 0 bases from J; bases unmatched to any gene: 4. This CDR3 is 15 amino acids long.